This TCR beta chain was sequenced for a study of early T cells in non-severe SARS-CoV-2 infection. Across the study: Bulk RNA taken from unsorted whole blood was sequenced, leaving chains unpaired.

There are 13 residues in the CDR3. Trimming took off 5 bases at V and 6 bases at J, with 11 bases between the two ends. This clonotype has a count of ten or more. The TCR library protocol was used to attach unique molecular identifiers. These identifiers were attached to individual cDNA molecules. TCRdb itself ran the 5' RACE reads through MiXCR, one entry per CDR3 protein. The profile shows about 22,000 distinct CDR3 sequences, 3.5% to 4.5% of them singletons. The chain has TRBV12-3 or TRBV12-4 and TRBJ1-5; a weak D match, TRBD1 (6 bases). The TCR originated in an adult who was a healthcare worker with PCR-confirmed SARS-CoV-2 infection or an uninfected control (not recorded which). Sequencing used whole blood. The CDR3 loop reads CASSPNRAQPQHF. The CDR3 DNA is TGTGCCAGCAGTCCAAACAGGGCTCAGCCCCAGCATTTT.